The rows below give T cell receptor beta chains drawn from one sample of a study of T cells in Graves' hyperthyroidism and ophthalmopathy. TCRdb reprocessed the multiplex PCR reads with MiXCR, giving one entry per CDR3 protein. The sample contains 490,000 or so distinct CDR3 sequences, just under 20% of which appear only once. Material for sequencing was blood. These receptors were taken from a man in his forties or fifties with Graves' ophthalmopathy. The CDR3 runs from the conserved cysteine through the conserved F or W. Each record gives: J gene, D gene, V gene, CDR3 protein. A D gene is named only where the DNA matches it firmly.

j_call: TRBJ2-7
d_call: .
v_call: TRBV6-6
cdr3_aa: CASSYSAATTYEQYF

j_call: TRBJ2-6
d_call: .
v_call: TRBV5-1
cdr3_aa: CASSPPRVGSSGANVLTF

j_call: TRBJ2-3
d_call: TRBD1
v_call: TRBV7-2
cdr3_aa: CASSLGQGASDTQYF

j_call: TRBJ2-1
d_call: TRBD1
v_call: TRBV12-3/TRBV12-4
cdr3_aa: CASRLTGTGGGNEQFF

j_call: TRBJ1-5
d_call: .
v_call: TRBV6-2/TRBV6-3
cdr3_aa: CASTQRTDQPQHF

j_call: TRBJ2-3
d_call: TRBD2
v_call: TRBV5-1
cdr3_aa: CASSSPGGANTQYF

j_call: TRBJ2-7
d_call: TRBD2
v_call: TRBV7-9
cdr3_aa: CASSFREGLSYEQYF

j_call: TRBJ1-2
d_call: .
v_call: TRBV28
cdr3_aa: CASTGLSNYGYTF

j_call: TRBJ2-3
d_call: TRBD1
v_call: TRBV18
cdr3_aa: CASSPRGTESTDTQYF

j_call: TRBJ2-1
d_call: TRBD2
v_call: TRBV12-3/TRBV12-4
cdr3_aa: CASSPSGRGHNEQFF

j_call: TRBJ2-3
d_call: .
v_call: TRBV2
cdr3_aa: CASKSGPGQYF

j_call: TRBJ2-7
d_call: TRBD1
v_call: TRBV12-3/TRBV12-4
cdr3_aa: CASRTGTEAYEQYF

j_call: TRBJ2-5
d_call: .
v_call: TRBV6-1
cdr3_aa: CASRHRDGETQYF

j_call: TRBJ2-7
d_call: TRBD2
v_call: TRBV15
cdr3_aa: CATSRDSHGGGRSYEQYF

j_call: TRBJ2-5
d_call: TRBD2
v_call: TRBV27
cdr3_aa: CASSPPGLASGRETQYF

j_call: TRBJ1-1
d_call: TRBD1
v_call: TRBV2
cdr3_aa: CASRDRDRRGNTEAFF

j_call: TRBJ1-1
d_call: .
v_call: TRBV10-3
cdr3_aa: CAIRTAGARTTEAFF

j_call: TRBJ1-2
d_call: .
v_call: TRBV20-1
cdr3_aa: CSARVAGTYGYTF

j_call: TRBJ1-2
d_call: TRBD1
v_call: TRBV19
cdr3_aa: CASSNRGQDYGYTF

j_call: TRBJ2-1
d_call: .
v_call: TRBV29-1
cdr3_aa: CSVGGARNEQFF

j_call: TRBJ2-2
d_call: .
v_call: TRBV12-3/TRBV12-4
cdr3_aa: CASSKQTGGRGTGELFF

j_call: TRBJ2-1
d_call: TRBD2
v_call: TRBV6-2/TRBV6-3
cdr3_aa: CASSWSLAGGENNEQFF

j_call: TRBJ2-1
d_call: .
v_call: TRBV12-3/TRBV12-4
cdr3_aa: CASISRVYNEQFF

j_call: TRBJ2-5
d_call: .
v_call: TRBV19
cdr3_aa: CASSISPDRHQTQYF

j_call: TRBJ2-7
d_call: .
v_call: TRBV2
cdr3_aa: CASAPGSGIYEQYF

j_call: TRBJ1-5
d_call: .
v_call: TRBV5-1
cdr3_aa: CASSLGDDSNQPQHF

j_call: TRBJ1-1
d_call: .
v_call: TRBV5-1
cdr3_aa: CASSLEGEMNTEAFF